This TCR beta chain is drawn from a study of blood T cell repertoires in COVID-19. In the study overall: COVID-19 samples, acute and convalescent, were from the United States, Italy and Spain. Sample material is recorded as cDNA or gDNA derived from T cells, B-cell-depleted T cells, or PBMCs.

CDR3 length: 16 amino acids. V lost 7 bases and J lost 0, with 18 bases in between. Germline CDR1 and CDR2: SGHTA and FQGNSA. This clone was seen a single time. In the source study's methods: Reference gene primer amplification gave estimated nucleated cell counts. The assay was immunoSEQ multiplex PCR, and TCRdb's table has in-frame clones only and misses some. That table supplies the V and J calls and clone size; D and trimming were determined from the DNA. The table shows 85,000 to 130,000 clones, with more than 85% occurring only once. This rearrangement joins TRBV7-2 to TRBJ1-1; D possibly corresponds to TRBD1 (6 bases). The receptor comes from a human donor in a cohort sampled during active COVID-19. The specimen sequenced was peripheral blood. The CDR3 region has the DNA TGTGCCAGCATCAACTGGAGGGGGGGAATGAACACTGAAGCTTTCTTT. Translating it yields CASINWRGGMNTEAFF. Combining the CDR3 with reference TRBV7-2 and TRBJ1-1 gives the whole variable domain GAGVSQSPSNKVTEKGKDVELRCDPISGHTALYWYRQSLGQGLEFLIYFQGNSAPDKSGLPSDRFSAERTGGSVSTLTIQRTQQEDSAVYLCASINWRGGMNTEAFFGQGTRLTVV.